These 28 T cell receptor beta chains came from one sample sequenced in a study of blood T cell repertoires in COVID-19. TCRdb's copy holds only in-frame clones and misses some; the assay was immunoSEQ multiplex PCR. The sample holds approximately 260,000 clones, 75% to 95% seen once. The sequencing input was PBMCs or T cells enriched from blood (not recorded which). These receptors were obtained from a woman under 30 who had recovered from COVID-19.

The chain recombines TRBV7-8 with TRBJ2-2; the D gene is possibly TRBD2 (5 bases). This CDR3 contains 12 residues. Germline V gene data show CDR1 as SGHVS and CDR2 as FQNEAQ. The V and J ends lost 8 bases and 3 bases respectively, with 7 bases between them. The CDR3 DNA reads TGTGCCAGCGAGGGATACACCGGGGAGCTGTTTTTT. Translation: CASEGYTGELFF.

CDR3: CASRDTSGSSYEQYF. CDR3 bases: TGTGCCAGCAGAGATACTAGCGGGAGCTCCTACGAGCAGTACTTC. V gene TRBV11-2 combines with J gene TRBJ2-7; 11 positions agree with TRBD2. This CDR3 is built from 15 residues. The germline V gene has CDR1 SGHAT and CDR2 FQNNGV. J gave up 0 bases and V 6 bases, and 4 bases lay outside the gene matches.

This chain links TRBV10-3 with TRBJ1-5; 7 bases agree with TRBD1. This CDR3 is built from 12 residues. Germline-derived CDR1 and CDR2 are ENHRY and SYGVKD. The V segment lost 10 bases and the J segment 5 bases; nucleotides outside the gene matches: 5. As DNA, the CDR3 is TGTGCCAGTAAAACAGGGGATCAGCCCCAGCATTTT. As protein: CASKTGDQPQHF.

V and J are TRBV6-2 or TRBV6-3 and TRBJ1-6; a weak D match, TRBD1 (5 bases). The CDR3 has 15 residues. In germline, CDR1 is MNHEY, CDR2 SVGEGT. V was shortened by 4 bases and J by 1 base, with 8 bases between the two germline ends. Written as DNA, the CDR3 is TGTGCCAGCAGTTCATCAGGGTCCTATAATTCACCCCTCCACTTT. This translates into CASSSSGSYNSPLHF.

This clone was observed a single time. The chain recombines TRBV5-6 with TRBJ1-5, with D possibly being TRBD1 (5 bases). V lost 4 bases, J lost 7 bases, and 24 bases lay in between. The CDR3 consists of 17 residues. The germline V gene encodes CDR1 SGHDT and CDR2 YYEEEE. CDR3 DNA: TGTGCCAGCAGCCTACGGGGACCGGCGGGGGGTCGACAGCCCCAGCATTTT. Residues: CASSLRGPAGGRQPQHF.

The chain combines TRBV11-2 with TRBJ2-3; maybe TRBD2 (5 bases). Trimming stripped 1 base from V and 6 bases from J, with 20 bases between. The CDR3 length is 17 residues. CDR1 and CDR2 (germline): SGHAT, FQNNGV. CDR3 in amino acids: CASSLAVTGWGSDTQYF. CDR3 DNA: TGTGCCAGCAGCTTAGCGGTGACGGGATGGGGTTCGGATACGCAGTATTTT.

The rearrangement joins TRBV3-1 (or the pseudogene TRBV3-2) to TRBJ2-7; possibly TRBD1 for D (6 bases). With 3 bases removed from V and 4 bases from J, the gap between germline ends came to 19 bases. The CDR3 runs 16 residues. CDR1 LGHDT and CDR2 YNNKEL come from the germline V gene (reference sequence). The CDR3 coding sequence is TGTGCCAGCAGCCAGAGCCAGGGGAACAGTGGGTACGAGCAGTACTTC. It translates to CASSQSQGNSGYEQYF.

This sequence joins TRBV6-1 and TRBJ2-1, with TRBD2 matching 8 bases. The CDR3 loop spans 19 amino acids. Germline-derived CDR1 and CDR2 are MNHNS and SASEGT. J gave up 2 bases and V 2 bases, and 14 bases lay outside the gene matches. The CDR3 DNA sequence: TGTGCCAGCAGTGAAACTCGCGGGGGGCCTCTCTCGCCCTACAATGAGCAGTTCTTC. Translation: CASSETRGGPLSPYNEQFF.

The J gene is TRBJ2-7, the V gene TRBV29-1; TRBD2 aligns across 11 bases. The CDR3 extends over 13 amino acids. The V gene's germline CDR1 is SQVTM and CDR2 ANQGSEA. The V and J ends lost 7 bases and 2 bases, in that order; junction bases with no gene match: 4. This chain's CDR3 is CSALSGRAYEQYF. CDR3 sequence (DNA): TGCAGCGCCCTTAGCGGGAGGGCCTACGAGCAGTACTTC.

This rearrangement joins TRBV15 to TRBJ1-2; D may be TRBD1 (6 bases). The CDR3 spans 14 residues. The germline V gene encodes CDR1 LNHNV and CDR2 YYDKDF (reference sequence). The V gene lost 0 bases and the J gene lost 5 bases, with 10 bases spanning the gap. CDR3 sequence: CATSRDRDTYGYTF. DNA for the CDR3: TGTGCCACCAGCAGAGACCGGGACACTTATGGCTACACCTTC.

This clone appeared a few times. CDR3 nucleotides: TGTGCCAGCACGGGACTAGCGGGAACTTACAATGAGCAGTTCTTC. Its protein product is CASTGLAGTYNEQFF. This rearrangement joins TRBV28 to TRBJ2-1, with 13 bases matching TRBD2. There are 15 residues in the CDR3. Trimming cost V 7 bases and J 4 bases; bases outside gene matches: 4. Germline V gene lookup returns CDR1 MDHEN and CDR2 SYDVKM.

This rearrangement joins TRBV5-4 to TRBJ2-3, with D possibly matching TRBD2 (6 bases). Germline CDR1 and CDR2: SGHNT and YYREEE (reference sequence). V was shortened by 0 bases and J by 2 bases, with 16 bases between the two germline ends. The CDR3 is 17 residues long. In nucleotides, the CDR3 is TGTGCCAGCAGCTTGGATAGCACCCTAGCGCTCACAGATACGCAGTATTTT. It translates to CASSLDSTLALTDTQYF.

The gene calls are TRBV28 and TRBJ1-2; D perhaps matches TRBD1 (5 bases). V was clipped by 2 bases and J by 5 bases, with 12 bases between them. The CDR3 has 14 amino acids. CDR1 and CDR2 from the germline V gene are MDHEN and SYDVKM. The CDR3 DNA reads as TGTGCCAGCAGTTTAGGGGGGGAGTTTTATGGCTACACCTTC. It encodes CASSLGGEFYGYTF.

J is TRBJ2-1 and V is TRBV5-6; 11 nucleotides match TRBD2. This CDR3 region has 16 residues. Trimming removed 4 bases from V and 1 base from J; junction bases left unmatched: 4. CDR1 SGHDT and CDR2 YYEEEE come from the germline V gene. CDR3 nucleotide sequence: TGTGCCAGCAGCAACCCTAGCGGGGGGTCCTACAATGAGCAGTTCTTC. Its translation is CASSNPSGGSYNEQFF.

This clone has just a few counts. The chain is built from TRBV19 and TRBJ1-1; 10 bases agree with TRBD1. V was pared by 2 bases and J by 6 bases, with 6 bases of the junction left unmatched. This CDR3 comprises 15 residues. CDR1 LNHDA and CDR2 SQIVND come from the germline V gene (reference sequence). The CDR3, as DNA: TGTGCCAGTAGTATACGGGGGGGACAGGGGTCTGAAGCTTTCTTT. It codes for CASSIRGGQGSEAFF. The variable domain in full, with the rest retrieved from reference TRBV19 and TRBJ1-1, is DGGITQSPKYLFRKEGQNVTLSCEQNLNHDAMYWYRQDPGQGLRLIYYSQIVNDFQKGDIAEGYSVSREKKESFPLTVTSAQKNPTAFYLCASSIRGGQGSEAFFGQGTRLTVV.

This clone was counted a single time. The genes are TRBV11-2 and TRBJ1-4; possible D gene TRBD1, 6 bases. CDR1 and CDR2 (germline): SGHAT, FQNNGV. The CDR3 loop spans 15 amino acids. Trimming removed 1 base from V and 8 bases from J, with 14 bases in between. The CDR3 is CASSLAGAVREKLFF. DNA for the CDR3: TGTGCCAGCAGCTTAGCAGGGGCGGTCAGGGAAAAACTGTTTTTT.

The V call is TRBV4-2, the J call TRBJ1-1; D is ambiguous. The V end lost 4 bases, the J end lost 3 bases, and 12 bases lay between the germline ends. Germline loops: CDR1 LGHNA, CDR2 YNFKEQ. The CDR3 has 14 residues. Written as DNA, the CDR3 is TGTGCCAGCAGCCTCCGAGGGTTGGACACTGAAGCTTTCTTT. This encodes CASSLRGLDTEAFF.

This rearrangement joins TRBV6-5 to TRBJ1-1; 7 nucleotides match TRBD1. The CDR3 runs 14 residues. The ends lost 5 bases at V and 3 bases at J; junction bases unmatched: 6. Germline V CDR1 and CDR2: MNHEY, SVGAGI. The CDR3 DNA reads as TGTGCCAGCAGTCCAGAACAGGGGTACACTGAAGCTTTCTTT. Protein sequence: CASSPEQGYTEAFF.

This sequence joins TRBV18 and TRBJ1-5; possibly TRBD1 for D (5 bases). Trimming removed 5 bases at V and 2 bases at J, with 7 bases between. CDR1 KGHSH and CDR2 LQKENI come from the germline V gene. The CDR3 is 13 residues long. CDR3 sequence reads: CASSIQGNQPQHF. For the CDR3, the DNA is TGTGCCAGCTCAATACAGGGCAATCAGCCCCAGCATTTT.

The rearrangement links TRBV6-5 to TRBJ1-2; D uncertain. This CDR3 comprises 12 residues. V shed 6 bases and J shed 1 base, with 6 bases lying between them. Germline V gene sequence: CDR1 MNHEY, CDR2 SVGAGI. CDR3 sequence: CASSRDNYGYTF. The CDR3 bases are TGTGCCAGCAGCCGAGATAACTATGGCTACACCTTC.

This chain links TRBV3-1 (or the pseudogene TRBV3-2) with TRBJ1-1, with D possibly being TRBD1 (5 bases). The CDR3 extends over 14 amino acids. V lost 3 bases, J lost 4 bases, and 12 bases lay in between. The V gene's germline CDR1 is LGHDT and CDR2 YNNKEL (reference sequence). In DNA form, the CDR3 reads TGTGCCAGCAGCCAGGCCCAGGGAGGCACTGAAGCTTTCTTT. This translates into CASSQAQGGTEAFF.

The V call is TRBV7-9, the J call TRBJ1-2; unclear D gene. This CDR3 has 14 residues. Germline CDR1 is SEHNR and CDR2 is FQNEAQ (reference sequence). The V end was cut by 4 bases, the J end by 7 bases, with 16 bases between. The CDR3 sequence: CASSSPSVVSGYTF. The CDR3 bases are TGTGCCAGCAGCTCCCCTTCGGTTGTGTCTGGCTACACCTTC.

This clone was counted once. The rearrangement links TRBV5-5 to TRBJ1-6, with D possibly matching TRBD1 (6 bases). Germline CDR1 is SGHKS and CDR2 is YYEKEE (reference sequence). The CDR3 contains 15 residues. Trimming removed 4 bases from V and 1 base from J, with 9 bases in between. The CDR3 bases are TGTGCCAGCAGCCCTGGACAGTCCTATAATTCACCCCTCCACTTT. It is translated as CASSPGQSYNSPLHF.

The V and J genes are TRBV7-9 and TRBJ2-7; 8 bases match TRBD2. Germline assignment: CDR1 SEHNR and CDR2 FQNEAQ (reference sequence). V was clipped by 4 bases and J by 3 bases; unmatched bases: 5. The CDR3 has 14 amino acids. CDR3 DNA sequence: TGTGCCAGCAGCTCGGGACTAGGCCACTACGAGCAGTACTTC. Protein sequence: CASSSGLGHYEQYF.

The rearrangement links TRBV27 to TRBJ2-7; tentative D call: TRBD1 (6 bases). V shed 6 bases and J shed 3 bases, with 15 bases lying between them. CDR1 is MNHEY and CDR2 is SMNVEV in the germline V gene (reference sequence). This CDR3 spans 14 amino acids. The CDR3 DNA reads TGTGCCAGCAGACAGGGTGTGGGGTACTACGAGCAGTACTTC. Its protein product is CASRQGVGYYEQYF.

This chain joins TRBV19 and TRBJ1-2, with 7 positions matching TRBD1. In germline, CDR1 is LNHDA, CDR2 SQIVND (reference sequence). With V trimmed by 6 bases and J by 0 bases, 7 bases remained unmatched. The CDR3 is 15 amino acids. CDR3 protein: CASRGGQGANYGYTF. CDR3 nucleotide sequence: TGTGCCAGTAGGGGTGGGCAGGGGGCTAACTATGGCTACACCTTC.

Remarks on this clone: The sample carries other DNA sequences with the same CDR3. The V call is TRBV3-1 (or the pseudogene TRBV3-2), the J call TRBJ1-1, with D hard to call. This CDR3 has 11 amino acids. CDR1 and CDR2 (germline): LGHDT, YNNKEL (reference sequence). V was cut by 4 bases and J by 4 bases, with 4 bases left in between. The CDR3 region has the DNA TGTGCCAGCAGCCTTCGCACTGAAGCTTTCTTT. Translating gives CASSLRTEAFF.

The chain links TRBV14 to TRBJ1-2; possible D gene TRBD1, 6 bases. In germline, CDR1 is SGHDN, CDR2 FVKESK. V was shortened by 1 base and J by 2 bases, with 14 bases between the two germline ends. This CDR3 comprises 16 residues. The CDR3 spells CASSQVRHTGNYGYTF. As DNA, the CDR3 is TGTGCCAGCAGCCAAGTCCGCCATACAGGGAACTATGGCTACACCTTC.